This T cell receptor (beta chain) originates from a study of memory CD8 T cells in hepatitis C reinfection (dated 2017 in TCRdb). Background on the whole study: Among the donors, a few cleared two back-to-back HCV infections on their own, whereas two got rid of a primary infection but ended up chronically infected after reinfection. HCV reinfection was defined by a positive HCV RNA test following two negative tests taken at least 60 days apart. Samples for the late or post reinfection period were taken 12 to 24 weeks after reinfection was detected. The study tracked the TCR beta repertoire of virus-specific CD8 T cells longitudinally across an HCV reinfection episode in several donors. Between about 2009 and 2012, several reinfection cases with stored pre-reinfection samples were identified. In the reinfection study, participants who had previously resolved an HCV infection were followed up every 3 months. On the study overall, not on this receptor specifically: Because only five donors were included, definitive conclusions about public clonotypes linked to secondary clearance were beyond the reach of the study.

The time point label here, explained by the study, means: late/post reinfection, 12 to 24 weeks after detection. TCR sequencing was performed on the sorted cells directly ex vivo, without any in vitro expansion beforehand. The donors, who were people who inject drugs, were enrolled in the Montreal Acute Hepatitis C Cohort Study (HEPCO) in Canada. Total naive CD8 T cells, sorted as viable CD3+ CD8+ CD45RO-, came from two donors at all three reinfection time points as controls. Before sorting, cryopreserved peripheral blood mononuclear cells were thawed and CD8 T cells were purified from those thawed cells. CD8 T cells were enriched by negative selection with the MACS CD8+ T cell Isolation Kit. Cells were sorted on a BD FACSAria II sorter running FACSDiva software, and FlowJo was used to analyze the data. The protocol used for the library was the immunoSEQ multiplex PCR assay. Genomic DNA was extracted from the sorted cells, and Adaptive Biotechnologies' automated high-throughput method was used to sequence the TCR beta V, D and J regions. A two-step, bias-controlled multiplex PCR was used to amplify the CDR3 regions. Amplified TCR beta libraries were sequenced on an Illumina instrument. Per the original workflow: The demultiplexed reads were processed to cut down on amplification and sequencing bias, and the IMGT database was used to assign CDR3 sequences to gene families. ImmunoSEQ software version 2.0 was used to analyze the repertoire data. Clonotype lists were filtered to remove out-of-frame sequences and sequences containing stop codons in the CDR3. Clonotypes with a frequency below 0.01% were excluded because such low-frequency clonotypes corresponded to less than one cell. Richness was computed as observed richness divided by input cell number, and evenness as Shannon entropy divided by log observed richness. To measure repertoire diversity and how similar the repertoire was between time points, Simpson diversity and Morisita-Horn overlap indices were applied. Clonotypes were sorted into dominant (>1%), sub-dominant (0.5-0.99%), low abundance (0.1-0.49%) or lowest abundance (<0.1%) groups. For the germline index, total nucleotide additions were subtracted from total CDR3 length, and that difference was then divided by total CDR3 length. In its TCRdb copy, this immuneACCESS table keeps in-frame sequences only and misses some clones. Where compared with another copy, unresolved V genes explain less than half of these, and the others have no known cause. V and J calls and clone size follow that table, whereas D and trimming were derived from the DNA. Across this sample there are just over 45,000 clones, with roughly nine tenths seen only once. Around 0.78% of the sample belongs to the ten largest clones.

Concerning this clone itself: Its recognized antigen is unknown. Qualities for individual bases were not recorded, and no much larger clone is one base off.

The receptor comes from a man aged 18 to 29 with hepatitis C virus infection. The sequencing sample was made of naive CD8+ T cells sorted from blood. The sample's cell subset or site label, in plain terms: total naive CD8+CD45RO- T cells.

CDR3 reads: CASRKSGADTQYF. The sequenced DNA is TGTGCCAGCAGAAAATCGGGGGCAGATACGCAGTATTTT. This chain joins TRBV6-1 to TRBJ2-3, with TRBD2 perhaps the D gene, on 6 matching bases. Counted from cysteine to phenylalanine, this CDR3 has 13 amino acids. The kept DNA is CDR3 alone, 39 bases in frame from the first base. According to the germline V gene, CDR1 reads MNHNS and CDR2 reads SASEGT. Trimming takes 6 bases from V and 4 bases from J, and the germline ends sit 11 bases apart.